The clone carrying this T cell receptor (beta chain) was seen ten or more times. The antigen remains unidentified. Unique molecular identifiers were built into the TCRbeta library. One entry per CDR3 protein, called by TCRdb with MiXCR from the PCR reads. There are 600,000 to 800,000 distinct CDR3 sequences in the sample; around 13% occur only once, and 0.75% to 0.85% lies in the top ten. This sample is part of a study of T-cell reconstitution after alpha-beta-depleted transplantation in children. General observations from the study: T-cell counts and diversity were attributed mostly to newly produced T cells one year after transplant. The high TCRbeta diversity at day 60 in some patients came from surviving recipient T cells and thymic progenitors.

V shed 2 bases and J shed 6 bases, with 11 bases lying between them. CDR3 length equals 14 residues. Germline CDR1 reads MNHEY; CDR2 reads SMNVEV (reference sequence). This receptor was taken from a girl aged 2 to 10 with congenital amegakaryocytic thrombocytopenia, due to receive a stem cell transplant. This specimen was PBMCs, taken before TCRalphabeta/CD19-depleted stem cell transplant. The genes are TRBV27 and TRBJ2-1; D unclear. DNA of the CDR3: TGTGCCAGCAGTTTAGTTGGGCCCCCCAATGAGCAGTTCTTC. It is translated as CASSLVGPPNEQFF.